The 28 T cell receptor beta chains listed next were all sequenced from one sample in a study of T cell responses to AZD1222 COVID-19 vaccine. Repertoires were generated with immunoSEQ multiplex PCR, while TCRdb's copy carries only in-frame clones and drops some. The sample records roughly 40,000 clones, 90% being singletons. The sequencing here drew on peripheral blood, taken 28 days after the second AZD1222 dose. These receptors were taken from an adult who received the AZD1222 COVID-19 vaccine.

The J gene is TRBJ1-2, the V gene TRBV6-5; 7 nucleotides match TRBD1. After removal of 5 bases from V and 7 bases from J, the junction contained 4 bases not matched to a gene. This CDR3 spans 12 amino acids. CDR1 and CDR2 (germline): MNHEY, SVGAGI. Here the CDR3 DNA reads TGTGCCAGCAGTCTGGACAGGCGTGGCTACACCTTC. This gives the protein CASSLDRRGYTF.

The chain joins TRBV30 to TRBJ2-1, with TRBD2 as a possible D gene (6 bases). CDR3 size: 15 residues. The V and J ends lost 1 base and 6 bases respectively, with 16 bases between them. CDR1 and CDR2 from the germline V gene are GTSNPN and SVGIG (reference sequence). CDR3 nucleotides: TGTGCCTGGAGTGAACGGGGGAGAATAGGCAATGAGCAGTTCTTC. Translated: CAWSERGRIGNEQFF.

The CDR3 region is CASSLGLAGQETQYF. DNA for the CDR3: TGTGCCAGCAGCTTGGGACTAGCGGGGCAAGAGACCCAGTACTTC. The gene calls are TRBV5-4 and TRBJ2-5, with 11 bases lining up with TRBD2. V was pared by 0 bases and J by 2 bases, with 0 bases of the junction left unmatched. Per the germline V gene, CDR1 is SGHNT and CDR2 is YYREEE (reference sequence). The length of the CDR3 is 15 residues.

The V call is TRBV5-6, the J call TRBJ1-4, with 7 bases identical to TRBD1. V gave up 5 bases and J gave up 3 bases; unmatched junction bases: 7. There are 15 residues in the CDR3. Germline V gene sequence: CDR1 SGHDT, CDR2 YYEEEE. CDR3 loop: CASREGGQANEKLFF. The CDR3 DNA reads TGTGCCAGCAGGGAAGGGGGCCAGGCTAATGAAAAACTGTTTTTT.

The rearrangement uses TRBV7-2 and TRBJ2-3; D may be TRBD2 (5 bases). V was shortened by 1 base and J by 7 bases, with 18 bases between the two germline ends. CDR3 length: 16 residues. Per the germline V gene, CDR1 is SGHTA and CDR2 is FQGNSA. For the CDR3, the DNA is TGTGCCAGCAGCTTAGGGTGGAACAGCGGAGAGAATACGCAGTATTTT. It is translated as CASSLGWNSGENTQYF.

A remark on this clone: At the DNA level, this CDR3 is encoded by other sequences in the same sample as well. The chain joins TRBV11-2 to TRBJ1-5; D unclear. Germline V gene data show CDR1 as SGHAT and CDR2 as FQNNGV. With 0 bases removed from V and 7 bases from J, the gap between germline ends came to 7 bases. The length of the CDR3 is 13 residues. CDR3 nucleotide sequence: TGTGCCAGCAGCTTAGAGGAGGAGCAGCCCCAGCATTTT. Amino acid sequence: CASSLEEEQPQHF.

This clone was recorded once. The chain joins TRBV19 to TRBJ2-1; D is perhaps TRBD2 (5 bases). V dropped 3 bases and J dropped 4 bases, with 10 bases sitting between them. Germline CDR1 and CDR2: LNHDA and SQIVND (reference sequence). The CDR3 spans 14 residues. This chain's CDR3 is CASSIGGSYNEQFF. In DNA, the CDR3 is TGTGCCAGTAGTATCGGCGGGTCTTACAATGAGCAGTTCTTC.

The chain recombines TRBV11-3 with TRBJ2-3; perhaps TRBD1 as D (5 bases). CDR3 length equals 13 residues. The germline CDR1 and CDR2 sequences are SGHNT and YENEEA. V lost 3 bases and J 4 bases, leaving 8 bases between the germline ends. The CDR3 protein is CASSFAGSDTQYF. In DNA, the CDR3 is TGTGCCAGCAGCTTCGCAGGGTCAGATACGCAGTATTTT.

This CDR3 is CASSVRGSDPLSGNTIYF. The CDR3 nucleotides are TGTGCCAGCAGCGTAAGGGGTTCAGACCCCCTCTCTGGAAACACCATATATTTT. The chain is built from TRBV9 and TRBJ1-3; a weak D match, TRBD1 (5 bases). V was pared by 1 base and J by 0 bases, with 17 bases between. Germline V gene sequence: CDR1 SGDLS, CDR2 YYNGEE. This CDR3 region has 18 residues.

The chain has TRBV30 and TRBJ2-1; 9 bases map to TRBD2. This CDR3 has 15 residues. The germline gives CDR1 GTSNPN, CDR2 SVGIG (reference sequence). The junction had 8 bases not matched to a gene; V was cut back by 3 bases and J by 5 bases. Written as DNA, the CDR3 is TGTGCCTGGAGGCGCGGGGGGGGCCTTGACAATGAGCAGTTCTTC. This translates into CAWRRGGGLDNEQFF. The variable domain in full, with the rest retrieved from reference TRBV30 and TRBJ2-1, is SQTIHQWPATLVQPVGSPLSLECTVEGTSNPNLYWYRQAAGRGLQLLFYSVGIGQISSEVPQNLSASRPQDRQFILSSKKLLLSDSGFYLCAWRRGGGLDNEQFFGPGTRLTVL.

This chain joins TRBV7-9 and TRBJ2-1, with TRBD1 as a possible D gene (6 bases). Trimming removed 1 base at V and 7 bases at J, with 14 bases between. Germline V gives CDR1 SEHNR, CDR2 FQNEAQ (reference sequence). The CDR3 loop spans 15 amino acids. CDR3 DNA sequence: TGTGCCAGCAGCTTAGACGGGACATCGATAAATGAGCAGTTCTTC. Amino acid sequence: CASSLDGTSINEQFF.

This clone was counted a single time. CDR3 region: CASSPRDRAEETQYF. DNA of the CDR3: TGTGCCAGCAGTCCCCGGGACAGGGCCGAAGAGACCCAGTACTTC. The rearrangement joins TRBV6-6 to TRBJ2-5; 9 positions agree with TRBD1. V lost 5 bases and J lost 3; bases outside the gene matches: 7. Germline CDR1 and CDR2: MNHNY and SVGAGI (reference sequence). CDR3 length equals 15 residues.

The J gene is TRBJ2-5, the V gene TRBV10-1, with D possibly being TRBD1 or TRBD2 (5 bases each). Deletions cut 4 bases from V and 3 bases from J, with 9 bases between. CDR1 is WNHNN, CDR2 SYGVQD, per germline (reference sequence). This CDR3 contains 13 residues. The CDR3 DNA reads as TGCGCCAGCAGTGTTGGGGGAGAAGAGACCCAGTACTTC. Protein sequence: CASSVGGEETQYF.

A single count supports this clone. The chain couples TRBV30 to TRBJ2-7; 7 nucleotides align to TRBD1. The CDR3 is 13 residues long. In germline, CDR1 is GTSNPN, CDR2 SVGIG (reference sequence). J gave up 0 bases and V 6 bases, and 5 bases lay outside the gene matches. The CDR3 bases are TGTGCCTGTGGGACAGCAAACTCCTACGAGCAGTACTTC. It is translated as CACGTANSYEQYF.

The chain joins TRBV5-1 to TRBJ1-6; D gene uncertain. This CDR3 spans 16 amino acids. Germline lookup yields CDR1 SGHRS and CDR2 YFSETQ. V shed 0 bases and J shed 7 bases, with 14 bases lying between them. CDR3 in DNA: TGCGCCAGCAGCTTGGTGTCGGGAACTCAAAATTCACCCCTCCACTTT. It encodes CASSLVSGTQNSPLHF.

DNA for the CDR3: TGTGCCAGTAGGCGACAGGGGGCGATTATTGAAGCTTTCTTT. Protein sequence: CASRRQGAIIEAFF. This chain links TRBV19 with TRBJ1-1; 10 bases are shared with TRBD1. Trimming removed 6 bases from V and 7 bases from J; junction bases left unmatched: 8. Germline-derived CDR1 and CDR2 are LNHDA and SQIVND (reference sequence). This CDR3 region has 14 residues. The full variable domain, rest sourced from reference TRBV19 and TRBJ1-1, is DGGITQSPKYLFRKEGQNVTLSCEQNLNHDAMYWYRQDPGQGLRLIYYSQIVNDFQKGDIAEGYSVSREKKESFPLTVTSAQKNPTAFYLCASRRQGAIIEAFFGQGTRLTVV.

This clone was counted a single time. The J gene is TRBJ2-5, the V gene TRBV10-1; TRBD2 might be the D (5 bases). Looked up from germline, CDR1 is WNHNN and CDR2 is SYGVQD (reference sequence). V gave up 3 bases and J gave up 5 bases, with 10 bases separating them. The CDR3 contains 13 residues. The CDR3 protein is CASSDASIETQYF. CDR3 DNA sequence: TGCGCCAGCAGTGACGCTAGCATCGAGACCCAGTACTTC.

The chain couples TRBV19 to TRBJ1-1; unclear D gene. The V gene lost 4 bases and the J gene lost 4 bases, with 19 bases spanning the gap. The CDR3 totals 16 residues. The V gene's germline CDR1 is LNHDA and CDR2 SQIVND (reference sequence). In DNA form, the CDR3 reads TGTGCCAGTAGTAGCGGACGTACTCTAGCATTCACTGAAGCTTTCTTT. It codes for CASSSGRTLAFTEAFF.

V and J are TRBV9 and TRBJ1-1; D perhaps matches TRBD1 (5 bases). The CDR3 is made up of 16 amino acids. V was cut by 4 bases and J by 5 bases, with 21 bases left in between. CDR1 and CDR2 from the germline V gene are SGDLS and YYNGEE. The CDR3 sequence: CASSQNLLGTGTEAFF. The CDR3 DNA is TGTGCCAGCAGCCAGAACTTACTAGGGACGGGGACTGAAGCTTTCTTT.

This clone was counted a single time. CDR3 sequence (DNA): TGTGCCAGCAGCTTGAGGGGGCAGGACATGAACACTGAAGCTTTCTTT. Translated: CASSLRGQDMNTEAFF. The rearrangement joins TRBV5-4 to TRBJ1-1, with TRBD1 identical over 7 bases. Germline trimming cut 1 base from V and 0 bases from J; bases unmatched to any gene: 6. Germline loops: CDR1 SGHNT, CDR2 YYREEE (reference sequence). The CDR3 is 16 residues long.

This sequence joins TRBV6-5 and TRBJ2-7; TRBD2 matches at 8 bases. This CDR3 region has 13 residues. CDR1 is MNHEY, CDR2 SVGAGI, per germline. Trimming cost V 11 bases and J 1 base; bases outside gene matches: 7. DNA of the CDR3: TGTGCCTCGAAGAGCGGGGGTTCCTACGAGCAGTACTTC. It is translated as CASKSGGSYEQYF.

The chain is built from TRBV5-3 and TRBJ1-2; TRBD1 is a possible D gene (6 bases). TRBV5-3 is reported as an ORF; its role is uncertain. Deletions cut 4 bases from V and 5 bases from J, with 24 bases between. The CDR3 runs to 17 residues. The CDR3 nucleotides are TGTGCCAGAAGCCATTCACAGGGAGCATTAAACACTTATGGCTACACCTTC. Translating it yields CARSHSQGALNTYGYTF.

The V call is TRBV9, the J call TRBJ1-3; D not certain. The CDR3 covers 16 residues. Germline-derived CDR1 and CDR2 are SGDLS and YYNGEE. V was clipped by 4 bases and J by 0 bases, with 14 bases between them. The CDR3 loop reads CASSPNGDRSGNTIYF. Written as DNA, the CDR3 is TGTGCCAGCAGCCCTAACGGGGATCGCTCTGGAAACACCATATATTTT.

The genes are TRBV7-9 and TRBJ1-5; D may be TRBD1 (5 bases). The CDR3 is 11 amino acids. Germline CDR1 reads SEHNR; CDR2 reads FQNEAQ (reference sequence). The germline V and J ends were trimmed by 5 bases and 11 bases, with 10 bases remaining between them. The CDR3 spells CASSREGTQHF. Here the CDR3 DNA reads TGTGCCAGCAGCAGAGAGGGGACCCAGCATTTT.

The rearrangement uses TRBV6-2 or TRBV6-3 and TRBJ1-5; D unresolved. The CDR3 consists of 13 residues. Trimming shortened V by 4 bases and J by 9 bases, and 13 bases separated the two germline ends. The germline gives CDR1 MNHEY, CDR2 SVGEGT. The CDR3 nucleotides read TGTGCCAGCAGTTGGGGTGGGCATAGGCCCCAGCATTTT. Its translation: CASSWGGHRPQHF.

This clone was seen a handful of times. This rearrangement joins TRBV9 to TRBJ1-3; 10 bases agree with TRBD1. V shed 4 bases and J 4 bases; nucleotides not matched to a gene: 5. CDR1 and CDR2 from the germline V gene are SGDLS and YYNGEE. The length of the CDR3 is 15 residues. Written as DNA, the CDR3 is TGTGCCAGCAGCCCGACAGGGGGCAGGGGAAACACCATATATTTT. As protein: CASSPTGGRGNTIYF.

The rearrangement joins TRBV19 to TRBJ1-3; TRBD1 agrees at 7 bases. V was clipped by 4 bases and J by 0 bases; unmatched bases: 0. The CDR3 covers 14 residues. CDR1 LNHDA and CDR2 SQIVND come from the germline V gene (reference sequence). In nucleotides, the CDR3 is TGTGCCAGTAGTACAGGGGGCTCTGGAAACACCATATATTTT. The encoded protein is CASSTGGSGNTIYF.

V gene TRBV19 combines with J gene TRBJ1-5; a possible D gene is TRBD1 (5 bases). The V and J ends lost 7 bases and 4 bases respectively, with 14 bases between them. This CDR3 is built from 14 residues. Germline values: CDR1 LNHDA, CDR2 SQIVND (reference sequence). DNA for the CDR3: TGTGCCAGTATGGGGGATACACTTAATCAGCCCCAGCATTTT. It is translated as CASMGDTLNQPQHF.